A single sample is the source of the 26 T cell receptor beta chains below, sequenced in a study of Ad26.COV2.S vaccination and SARS-CoV-2 variants. This table comes from immunoSEQ multiplex PCR, and its TCRdb copy is limited to in-frame clones, with some not included. Of around 380,000 clones listed, approximately 91% were seen once; the top ten hold roughly 3%. Treatment given: some 19 received Ad26.COV2.S at low or high dose, single or two shots; about 5 received placebo; per-sample allocation not given. Collection of samples fell on day 63 after the first vaccine or placebo injection. The material was peripheral blood, obtained in a trial of Ad26.COV2.S vaccine versus placebo. These TCRs come from a person between 18 and 65 years old who received the Ad26.COV2.S COVID-19 vaccine or a placebo.

The chain carries TRBV6-5 and TRBJ1-2; TRBD1 aligns across 9 bases. The CDR3 runs to 15 residues. CDR1 and CDR2 (germline): MNHEY, SVGAGI. V lost 2 bases, J lost 5 bases, and 6 bases stayed unmatched. The CDR3 reads CASSYMAGQGYGYTF. CDR3 nucleotide sequence: TGTGCCAGCAGTTACATGGCCGGACAGGGGTATGGCTACACCTTC.

This rearrangement joins TRBV11-2 to TRBJ1-1; D uncertain. This CDR3 is built from 13 residues. V gave up 1 base and J gave up 1 base, with 4 bases separating them. Germline V gene sequence: CDR1 SGHAT, CDR2 FQNNGV. DNA of the CDR3: TGTGCCAGCAGCTTAGGTCAGAACACTGAAGCTTTCTTT. Protein: CASSLGQNTEAFF.

V usage is TRBV5-1 and J usage is TRBJ1-6; no reliable D call. The CDR3 covers 16 residues. Germline V CDR1 and CDR2: SGHRS, YFSETQ. V was clipped by 4 bases and J by 7 bases, with 18 bases between them. DNA of the CDR3: TGCGCCAGCAGCCATGTCGGTGGGCAGTTAAATTCACCCCTCCACTTT. Translating gives CASSHVGGQLNSPLHF.

In its sample, this clone was seen once. Other DNA sequences from this sample encode an identical CDR3 as well. The chain joins TRBV5-1 to TRBJ1-2, with D possibly TRBD1 on 6 matching bases. The CDR3 runs to 15 residues. Germline lookup yields CDR1 SGHRS and CDR2 YFSETQ. V was cut by 4 bases and J by 0 bases, with 13 bases left in between. The CDR3 here is CASSPGQLANYGYTF. The DNA of the CDR3 is TGCGCCAGCAGCCCAGGACAGTTAGCTAACTATGGCTACACCTTC.

This clone showed up just once. The rearrangement joins TRBV6-1 to TRBJ2-2; no definite D call. Trimming took 3 bases from V and 3 from J, leaving 8 bases between them. The CDR3 consists of 14 residues. Germline CDR1 and CDR2: MNHNS and SASEGT. The CDR3 reads CASSDRFHTGELFF. The CDR3 bases are TGTGCCAGCAGTGACAGGTTTCACACCGGGGAGCTGTTTTTT.

In regard to this clone: Other DNA variants within this sample encode the same CDR3. The chain carries TRBV5-1 and TRBJ2-3, with 9 bases identical to TRBD2. V shed 0 bases, J shed 2 bases, and the junction held 1 base outside the gene matches. From germline, CDR1 is SGHRS and CDR2 YFSETQ. The CDR3 sequence is 15 residues long. The CDR3 nucleotides are TGCGCCAGCAGCTTGGGACTAGCGGACACAGATACGCAGTATTTT. Translated: CASSLGLADTDTQYF. The complete variable domain, with remaining parts taken from reference TRBV5-1 and TRBJ2-3, reads KAGVTQTPRYLIKTRGQQVTLSCSPISGHRSVSWYQQTPGQGLQFLFEYFSETQRNKGNFPGRFSGRQFSNSRSEMNVSTLELGDSALYLCASSLGLADTDTQYFGPGTRLTVL.

The chain employs TRBV3-1 (or the pseudogene TRBV3-2) and TRBJ1-5; no definite D call. The V end lost 0 bases, the J end lost 6 bases, and 9 bases lay between the germline ends. CDR3 length equals 14 residues. Germline-derived CDR1 and CDR2 are LGHDT and YNNKEL (reference sequence). The DNA for the CDR3 is TGTGCCAGCAGCCAAGATCCGGGGAGTCAGCCCCAGCATTTT. Its translation is CASSQDPGSQPQHF.

The rearrangement joins TRBV18 to TRBJ2-7; 7 positions agree with TRBD1. The CDR3 spans 16 residues. J was trimmed by 1 base and V by 6 bases; bases with no gene match: 12. The germline CDR1 and CDR2 sequences are KGHSH and LQKENI. DNA of the CDR3: TGTGCCAGCTCTCAAAAGGGGGCAGGGGCTTCCTACGAGCAGTACTTC. This sequence encodes CASSQKGAGASYEQYF.

This clone was seen a single time. The rearrangement uses TRBV12-3 or TRBV12-4 and TRBJ1-1; D is undetermined. This CDR3 region has 12 residues. V shed 4 bases and J shed 5 bases, with 8 bases lying between them. The DNA for the CDR3 is TGTGCCAGCAGTTCGGGTTGGACTGAAGCTTTCTTT. As protein: CASSSGWTEAFF.

CDR3 nucleotides: TGTGCCATCAGTGAGCTTCGGGACACCGGGGAGCTGTTTTTT. It encodes CAISELRDTGELFF. V usage is TRBV10-3 and J usage is TRBJ2-2; D is unresolved. Germline-derived CDR1 and CDR2 are ENHRY and SYGVKD. The CDR3 is 14 residues long. V dropped 2 bases and J dropped 3 bases, with 7 bases sitting between them.

Here the CDR3 reads CASSSRDSGEEDTQYF. In DNA, the CDR3 is TGTGCCAGCAGCTCCCGGGATAGCGGGGAGGAGGATACGCAGTATTTT. The J gene is TRBJ2-3, the V gene TRBV5-4; 8 positions agree with TRBD2. Germline assignment: CDR1 SGHNT and CDR2 YYREEE (reference sequence). Trimming took 3 bases from V and 6 from J; bases not matched to a gene: 12. The CDR3 runs 16 residues.

The chain is built from TRBV9 and TRBJ2-1; D unresolved. Germline values: CDR1 SGDLS, CDR2 YYNGEE. Trimming shortened V by 4 bases and J by 9 bases, and 17 bases separated the two germline ends. The CDR3 is 14 amino acids. The CDR3 nucleotides read TGTGCCAGCAGCCAAAACTGGATGAACGGTGAGCAGTTCTTC. It yields the protein CASSQNWMNGEQFF. The full variable domain, in which reference TRBV9 and TRBJ2-1 provide the parts outside the CDR3, is DSGVTQTPKHLITATGQRVTLRCSPRSGDLSVYWYQQSLDQGLQFLIQYYNGEERAKGNILERFSAQQFPDLHSELNLSSLELGDSALYFCASSQNWMNGEQFFGPGTRLTVL.

The chain has TRBV18 and TRBJ2-3; D ambiguous. Trimming removed 0 bases at V and 5 bases at J, with 9 bases between. The CDR3 has 14 residues. CDR1 KGHSH and CDR2 LQKENI come from the germline V gene. As DNA, the CDR3 is TGTGCCAGCTCACCACCTGTGACTCGAGATACGCAGTATTTT. Its protein product is CASSPPVTRDTQYF.

The chain links TRBV24-1 to TRBJ2-3; TRBD1 or TRBD2 may be the D gene (5 bases each). Germline V gene lookup returns CDR1 KGHDR and CDR2 SFDVKD. This CDR3 has 13 amino acids. V lost 1 base, J lost 5 bases, and 6 bases lay in between. CDR3 loop: CATSDFGGDTQYF. The CDR3 DNA is TGTGCCACCAGTGATTTTGGGGGAGATACGCAGTATTTT.

The chain has TRBV7-2 and TRBJ1-4, with D maybe TRBD1 (6 bases). This CDR3 region has 13 residues. V gave up 3 bases and J gave up 8 bases, with 10 bases separating them. Germline CDR1 SGHTA, CDR2 FQGNSA. DNA of the CDR3: TGTGCCAGCAGCTTTAGGGGACAAGAAAAACTGTTTTTT. Translation gives CASSFRGQEKLFF.

V and J are TRBV19 and TRBJ1-6; weak D call: TRBD1 (6 bases). V shed 3 bases and J shed 9 bases, with 12 bases lying between them. CDR1 and CDR2 from the germline V gene are LNHDA and SQIVND (reference sequence). The CDR3 is 14 residues long. CDR3 in DNA: TGTGCCAGTAGTATTGGGGGGGCTGGTTCACCCCTCCACTTT. It specifies CASSIGGAGSPLHF.

This clone was seen a handful of times. The V gene is TRBV12-3 or TRBV12-4, the J gene TRBJ2-7; either TRBD1 or TRBD2 may fit D (5 bases each). The CDR3 runs 13 residues. Trimming removed 6 bases at V and 2 bases at J, with 11 bases between. CDR3 DNA sequence: TGTGCCAGCAGCCGGGGACGTACCTACGAGCAGTACTTC. Translation gives CASSRGRTYEQYF.

The V call is TRBV11-1, the J call TRBJ2-2; D is undetermined. This CDR3 has 12 residues. Germline V CDR1 and CDR2: SGHAT, FQDESV (reference sequence). The V and J ends lost 3 bases and 6 bases respectively, with 5 bases between them. The CDR3 reads CASSFLPGELFF. The CDR3 DNA reads as TGTGCCAGCAGCTTTTTGCCCGGGGAGCTGTTTTTT.

The table lists this clone with a few counts. This sequence joins TRBV12-3 or TRBV12-4 and TRBJ1-2; weak D call: TRBD1 (5 bases). This CDR3 spans 11 amino acids. V was trimmed by 4 bases and J by 13 bases, leaving 13 bases between them. The CDR3 sequence: CASSSRYGGTF. The CDR3 DNA follows: TGTGCCAGCAGTTCGCGGTACGGGGGCACCTTC.

This chain links TRBV18 with TRBJ1-3; no definite D call. The CDR3 loop spans 16 amino acids. Germline CDR1 reads KGHSH; CDR2 reads LQKENI. V was clipped by 6 bases and J by 0 bases, with 15 bases between them. The CDR3 sequence is CASSKEGQLSGNTIYF. The DNA of the CDR3 is TGTGCCAGCTCCAAAGAAGGGCAGCTCTCTGGAAACACCATATATTTT.

The chain uses TRBV18 and TRBJ2-5; D is undetermined. Looked up from germline, CDR1 is KGHSH and CDR2 is LQKENI. The CDR3 covers 16 residues. V was pared by 3 bases and J by 5 bases, with 19 bases between. The CDR3 here is CASSPMVLDQKETQYF. CDR3 bases: TGTGCCAGCTCACCGATGGTTCTGGATCAGAAGGAGACCCAGTACTTC. Full variable domain (remainder filled in from reference TRBV18 and TRBJ2-5): NAGVMQNPRHLVRRRGQEARLRCSPMKGHSHVYWYRQLPEEGLKFMVYLQKENIIDESGMPKERFSAEFPKEGPSILRIQQVVRGDSAAYFCASSPMVLDQKETQYFGPGTRLLVL.

Points on this clone: Additional DNA sequences in this sample encode the identical CDR3. The chain employs TRBV5-6 and TRBJ1-2, with D possibly being TRBD1 (5 bases). Germline V gene sequence: CDR1 SGHDT, CDR2 YYEEEE. The CDR3 contains 13 residues. Trimming took 0 bases from V and 2 from J, leaving 5 bases between them. The CDR3 protein is CASSLGGNYGYTF. CDR3 sequence (DNA): TGTGCCAGCAGCTTGGGGGGGAACTATGGCTACACCTTC.

This chain joins TRBV12-5 and TRBJ2-7; D is undetermined. Per the germline V gene, CDR1 is LGHNT and CDR2 is FRNRAP. The CDR3 runs to 16 residues. Trimming shortened V by 0 bases and J by 3 bases, and 15 bases separated the two germline ends. The CDR3 DNA follows: TGTGCTAGTGGTTTGGTACTGGGGTTACAAAGCTACGAGCAGTACTTC. It yields the protein CASGLVLGLQSYEQYF.

This chain connects TRBV4-1 to TRBJ1-1, with a weak D call TRBD1 (6 bases). There are 14 residues in the CDR3. V lost 4 bases to trimming and J lost 3 bases, with 12 bases between them. Germline values: CDR1 MGHRA, CDR2 YSYEKL. The CDR3 region has the DNA TGCGCCAGCAGCCCAGGGGAAGGGTACACTGAAGCTTTCTTT. It yields the protein CASSPGEGYTEAFF.

The chain is built from TRBV11-2 and TRBJ2-2; 9 nucleotides match TRBD2. Trimming removed 1 base from V and 6 bases from J; junction bases left unmatched: 3. CDR1 is SGHAT and CDR2 is FQNNGV in the germline V gene. CDR3 size: 15 residues. The CDR3 region is CASSLVRGRAGELFF. CDR3 DNA sequence: TGTGCCAGCAGCTTAGTGCGCGGGAGGGCCGGGGAGCTGTTTTTT.

This chain joins TRBV6-5 and TRBJ2-3; D remains unclear. The CDR3 loop spans 13 amino acids. Trimming shortened V by 5 bases and J by 6 bases, and 12 bases separated the two germline ends. Germline values: CDR1 MNHEY, CDR2 SVGAGI. CDR3 coding DNA: TGTGCCAGCAGTCAAAGAAGAAGCGATACGCAGTATTTT. Its translation is CASSQRRSDTQYF.